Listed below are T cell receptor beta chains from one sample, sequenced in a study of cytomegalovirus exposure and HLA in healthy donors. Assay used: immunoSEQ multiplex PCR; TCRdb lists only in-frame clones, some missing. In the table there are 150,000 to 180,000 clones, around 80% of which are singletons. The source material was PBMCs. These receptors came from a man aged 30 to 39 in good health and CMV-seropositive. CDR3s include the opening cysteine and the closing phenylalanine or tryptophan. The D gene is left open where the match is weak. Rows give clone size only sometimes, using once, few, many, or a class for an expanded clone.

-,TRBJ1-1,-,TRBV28,TGTGCCAGCATCCTCGGACAGAGGAACACTGAAGCTTTCTTT,CASILGQRNTEAFF
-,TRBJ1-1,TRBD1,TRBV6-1,TGTGCCAGCAGGGGGGGACAGGCCGCGAACACTGAAGCTTTCTTT,CASRGGQAANTEAFF
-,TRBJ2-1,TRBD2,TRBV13,TGTGCCAGCAGTTTCACCGGGACTAGCGGAAACAATGAGCAGTTCTTC,CASSFTGTSGNNEQFF
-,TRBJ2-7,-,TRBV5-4,TGTGCCAGCAGCTTGGCTAGTACCGAGCAGTACTTC,CASSLASTEQYF
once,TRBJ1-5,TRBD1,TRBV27,TGTGCCAGCAGCCAAATCCAGGGGGCAGGCCAGCCCCAGCATTTT,CASSQIQGAGQPQHF
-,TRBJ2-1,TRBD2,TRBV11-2,TGTGCCAGCAGTCCTATTAGCGGGAGGGGCGATGAGCAGTTCTTC,CASSPISGRGDEQFF
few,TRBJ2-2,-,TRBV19,TGTGCCAGTAGTACGCTGATCGGTGCCACCGGGGAGCTGTTTTTT,CASSTLIGATGELFF
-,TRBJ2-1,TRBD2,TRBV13,TGTGCCAGCAGCCTTCGGACTAGCGGGAGGGGGTCCTACAATGAGCAGTTCTTC,CASSLRTSGRGSYNEQFF
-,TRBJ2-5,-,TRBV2,TGTGCCAGCAGTGTCCTCCGAGGCAGAGCTCTACAAGAGACCCAGTACTTC,CASSVLRGRALQETQYF
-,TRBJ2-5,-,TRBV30,TGTGCCTGGGGGATCGGACAGCAAAAGTTACCCCAGTACTTC,CAWGIGQQKLPQYF
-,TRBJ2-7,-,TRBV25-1,TGTGCCAGCAGTGAGGACATTACCTACGAGCAGTACTTC,CASSEDITYEQYF
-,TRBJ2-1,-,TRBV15,TGTGCCACCAGCAGAGAGGGGAGGCTCCCGAGCTCCTACAATGAGCAGTTCTTC,CATSREGRLPSSYNEQFF
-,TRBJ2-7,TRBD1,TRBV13,TGTGCCAGCAGCCCGGGGACAGGACCTAAGGAGCAGTACTTC,CASSPGTGPKEQYF
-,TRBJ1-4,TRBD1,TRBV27,TGTGCCAGCAGTTCCGCCGGACAGGCTAATGAAAAACTGTTTTTT,CASSSAGQANEKLFF
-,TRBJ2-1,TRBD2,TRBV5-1,TGCGCCAGCAGCGCCGAGGGACTAGCGGGAGTTTCCAACAATGAGCAGTTCTTC,CASSAEGLAGVSNNEQFF
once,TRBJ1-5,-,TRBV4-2,TGTGCCAGCAGCCAAGAGGGAGGGCGGGGGAATCAGCCCCAGCATTTT,CASSQEGGRGNQPQHF
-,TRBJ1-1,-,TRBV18,TGTGCCAGCTCTCGCGGGACGGCGAACACTGAAGCTTTCTTT,CASSRGTANTEAFF
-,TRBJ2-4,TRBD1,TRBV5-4,TGTGCCAGCAGCCCATCCGGGACAGGGGTTGGGAACATTCAGTACTTC,CASSPSGTGVGNIQYF
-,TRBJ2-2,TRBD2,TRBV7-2,TGTGCCAGCGCACTAGCGGGCCGGAACACCGGGGAGCTGTTTTTT,CASALAGRNTGELFF
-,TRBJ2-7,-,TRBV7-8,TGTGCCAGCAGCTTAAGCGGCGAGCAGTACTTC,CASSLSGEQYF
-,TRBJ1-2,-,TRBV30,TGTGCCTGGATTTACGCCTCGACTGTCAACTATGGCTACACCTTC,CAWIYASTVNYGYTF
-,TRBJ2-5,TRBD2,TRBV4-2,TGTGCCAGCAGCCAAGATACGGGGACTAGCGGGAGACAGACCCAGTACTTC,CASSQDTGTSGRQTQYF
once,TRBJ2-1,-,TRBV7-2,TGTGCCAGCAGCTTGGAGTGGGAGCAGTTCTTC,CASSLEWEQFF
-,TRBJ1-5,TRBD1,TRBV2,TGTGCCAGCAGAAGACAGGGCGATAGCAATCAGCCCCAGCATTTT,CASRRQGDSNQPQHF
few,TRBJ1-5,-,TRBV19,TGTGCCAGTAGTGTGGGCAGGCCTAATCAGCCCCAGCATTTT,CASSVGRPNQPQHF
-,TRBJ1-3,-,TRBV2,TGTGCCAGCAGGATACAACACTCTGGAAACACCATATATTTT,CASRIQHSGNTIYF
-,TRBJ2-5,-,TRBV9,TGTGCCAGCAGCGTAGGGGCGGGGGCAGGAGAGACCCAGTACTTC,CASSVGAGAGETQYF
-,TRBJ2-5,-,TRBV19,TGTGCCAGTAGTCCGCAGACACAAGAGACCCAGTACTTC,CASSPQTQETQYF
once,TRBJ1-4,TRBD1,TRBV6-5,TGTGCCAGCAGCGGGACAGCAACTAATGAAAAACTGTTTTTT,CASSGTATNEKLFF
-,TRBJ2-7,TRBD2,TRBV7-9,TGTGCCACTCGGGGGGGGAACCACGAGCAGTACTTC,CATRGGNHEQYF
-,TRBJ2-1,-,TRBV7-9,TGTGCCAGCCTACCTAGTAGGGGCCTCAATGAGCAGTTCTTC,CASLPSRGLNEQFF
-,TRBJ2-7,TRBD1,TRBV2,TGTGCCAGCAGCTGGACAGGGGTCGAGCAGTACTTC,CASSWTGVEQYF
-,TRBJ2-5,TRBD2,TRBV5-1,TGCGCCAGCAGCCTAGGGACTAGCCAAGAGACCCAGTACTTC,CASSLGTSQETQYF
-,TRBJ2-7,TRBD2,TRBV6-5,TGTGCCAGCTCTAGGCTAGCGGGAGGTATTTACGAGCAGTACTTC,CASSRLAGGIYEQYF
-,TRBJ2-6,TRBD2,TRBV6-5,TGTGCCAGCACCCGGGGGGGTTCTGGGGCCAACGTCCTGACTTTC,CASTRGGSGANVLTF
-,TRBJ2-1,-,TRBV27,TGTGCCAGCAGTTTGCGGAGCTCCTACAATGAGCAGTTCTTC,CASSLRSSYNEQFF
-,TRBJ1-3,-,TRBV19,TGTGCCAGTAGTATATCGACTGCTGGAAACACCATATATTTT,CASSISTAGNTIYF
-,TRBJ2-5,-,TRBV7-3,TGTGCCAGCAGCCCAGGGGGGAGCGTAGAGACCCAGTACTTC,CASSPGGSVETQYF
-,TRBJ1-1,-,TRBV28,TGTGCCAGCATTCCAGGGTCGTCGTCAGTGGCTTTCTTT,CASIPGSSSVAFF
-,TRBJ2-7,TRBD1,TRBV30,TGTGCCTGGATCCTAGGGGGCAGTGGGGGCTACGAGCAGTACTTC,CAWILGGSGGYEQYF
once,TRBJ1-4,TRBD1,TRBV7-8,TGTGCCAGCAGCTTCCAGGGGGCGGCTAATGAAAAACTGTTTTTT,CASSFQGAANEKLFF
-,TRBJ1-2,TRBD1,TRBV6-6,TGTGCCAGCTCCAAACAGGGGGACGGCTACACCTTC,CASSKQGDGYTF
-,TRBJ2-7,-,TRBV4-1,TGCGCCAGCAGCCAGTCAGCGGACTACGAGCAGTACTTC,CASSQSADYEQYF
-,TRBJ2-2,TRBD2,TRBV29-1,TGCAGCGTTTCTGGGACTAGCGGGAATTACGACACCGGGGAGCTGTTTTTT,CSVSGTSGNYDTGELFF